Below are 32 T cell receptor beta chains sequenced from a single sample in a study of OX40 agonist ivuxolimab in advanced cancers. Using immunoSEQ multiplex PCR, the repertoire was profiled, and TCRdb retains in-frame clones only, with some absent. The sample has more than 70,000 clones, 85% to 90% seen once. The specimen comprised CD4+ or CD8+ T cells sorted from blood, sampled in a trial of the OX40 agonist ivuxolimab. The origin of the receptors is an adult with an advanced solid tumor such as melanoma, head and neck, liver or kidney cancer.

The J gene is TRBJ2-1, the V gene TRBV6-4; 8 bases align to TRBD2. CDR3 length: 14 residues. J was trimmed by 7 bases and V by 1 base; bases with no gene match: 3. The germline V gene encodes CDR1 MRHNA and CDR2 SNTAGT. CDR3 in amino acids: CASSDFGLANEQFF. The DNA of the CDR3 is TGTGCCAGCAGTGACTTCGGACTAGCAAATGAGCAGTTCTTC.

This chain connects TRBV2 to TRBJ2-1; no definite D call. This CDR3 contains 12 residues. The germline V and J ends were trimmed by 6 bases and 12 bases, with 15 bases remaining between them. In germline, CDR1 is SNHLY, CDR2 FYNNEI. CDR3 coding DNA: TGTGCCAGCAGGCGAGAGCTCCAATGGCAGTTCTTC. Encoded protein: CASRRELQWQFF.

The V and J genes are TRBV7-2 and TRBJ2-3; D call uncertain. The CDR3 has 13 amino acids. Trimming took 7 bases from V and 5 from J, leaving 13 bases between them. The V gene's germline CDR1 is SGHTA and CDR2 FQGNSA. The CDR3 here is CASMARVGDTQYF. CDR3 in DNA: TGTGCCAGCATGGCCCGTGTGGGAGATACGCAGTATTTT.

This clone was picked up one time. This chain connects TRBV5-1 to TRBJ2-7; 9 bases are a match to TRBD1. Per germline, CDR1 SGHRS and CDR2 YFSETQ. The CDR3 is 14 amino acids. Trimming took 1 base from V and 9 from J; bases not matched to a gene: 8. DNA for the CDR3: TGCGCCAGCAGCTTGACAGGGGGCGCAAGGCGGCAGTACTTC. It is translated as CASSLTGGARRQYF.

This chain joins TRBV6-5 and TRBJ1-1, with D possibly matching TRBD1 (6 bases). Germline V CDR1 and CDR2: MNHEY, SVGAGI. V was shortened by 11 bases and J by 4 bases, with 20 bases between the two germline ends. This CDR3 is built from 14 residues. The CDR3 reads CACAALRGGTEAFF. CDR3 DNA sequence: TGTGCCTGCGCAGCTCTCAGGGGCGGCACTGAAGCTTTCTTT.

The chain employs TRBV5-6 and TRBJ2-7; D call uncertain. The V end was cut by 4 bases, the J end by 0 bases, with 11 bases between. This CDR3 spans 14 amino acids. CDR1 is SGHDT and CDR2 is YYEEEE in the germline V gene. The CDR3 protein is CASSIQVLSYEQYF. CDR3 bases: TGTGCCAGCAGCATTCAGGTCCTCTCCTACGAGCAGTACTTC.

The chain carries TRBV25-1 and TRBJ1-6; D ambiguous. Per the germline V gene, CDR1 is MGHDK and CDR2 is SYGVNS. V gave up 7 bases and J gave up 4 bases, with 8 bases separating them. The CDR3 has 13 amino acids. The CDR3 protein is CASTHLYNSPLHF. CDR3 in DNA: TGTGCCAGCACCCACCTGTATAATTCACCCCTCCACTTT.

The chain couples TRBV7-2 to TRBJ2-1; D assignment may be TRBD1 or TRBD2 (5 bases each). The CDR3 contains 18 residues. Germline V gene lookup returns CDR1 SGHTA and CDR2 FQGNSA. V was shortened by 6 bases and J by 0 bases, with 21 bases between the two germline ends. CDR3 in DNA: TGTGCCAGCAGTCCCCGAGGCAGGGACCCCAGCTCCTACAATGAGCAGTTCTTC. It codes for CASSPRGRDPSSYNEQFF.

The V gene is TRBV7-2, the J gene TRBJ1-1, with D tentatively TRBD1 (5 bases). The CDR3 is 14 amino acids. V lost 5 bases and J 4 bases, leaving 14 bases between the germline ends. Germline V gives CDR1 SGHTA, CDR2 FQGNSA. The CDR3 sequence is CASSIPGGSTEAFF. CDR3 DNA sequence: TGTGCCAGCAGCATACCGGGGGGGAGCACTGAAGCTTTCTTT.

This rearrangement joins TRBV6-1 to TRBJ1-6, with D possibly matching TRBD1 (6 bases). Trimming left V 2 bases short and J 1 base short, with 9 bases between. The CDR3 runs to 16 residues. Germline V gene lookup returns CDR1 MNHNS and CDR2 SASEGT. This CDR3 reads CASSERGGSYNSPLHF. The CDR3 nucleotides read TGTGCCAGCAGTGAAAGGGGGGGTTCCTATAATTCACCCCTCCACTTT.

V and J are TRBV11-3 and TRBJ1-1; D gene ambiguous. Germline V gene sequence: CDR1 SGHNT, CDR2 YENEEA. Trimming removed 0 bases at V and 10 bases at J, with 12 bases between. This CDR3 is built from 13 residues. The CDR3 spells CASSLDRGVVAFF. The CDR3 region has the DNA TGTGCCAGCAGCTTAGATCGTGGCGTGGTAGCTTTCTTT.

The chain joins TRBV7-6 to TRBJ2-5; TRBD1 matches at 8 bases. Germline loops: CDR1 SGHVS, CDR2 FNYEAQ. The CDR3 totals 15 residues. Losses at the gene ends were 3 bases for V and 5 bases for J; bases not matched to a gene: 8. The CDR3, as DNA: TGTGCCAGCAGCTTTACAGGGGGGCGGGTTGAGACCCAGTACTTC. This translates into CASSFTGGRVETQYF.

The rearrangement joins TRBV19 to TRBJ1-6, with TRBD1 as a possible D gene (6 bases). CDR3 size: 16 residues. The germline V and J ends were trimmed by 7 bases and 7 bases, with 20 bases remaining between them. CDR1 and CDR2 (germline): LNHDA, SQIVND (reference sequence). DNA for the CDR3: TGTGCCAGTACGCGAGCAGGGGCGAAGCCAAATTCACCCCTCCACTTT. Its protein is CASTRAGAKPNSPLHF.

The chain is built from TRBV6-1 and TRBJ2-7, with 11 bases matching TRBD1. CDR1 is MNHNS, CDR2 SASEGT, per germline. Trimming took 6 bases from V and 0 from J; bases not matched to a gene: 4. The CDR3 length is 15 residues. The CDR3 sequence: CASRDRGLSSYEQYF. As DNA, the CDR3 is TGTGCCAGCAGGGACAGGGGGCTTAGCTCCTACGAGCAGTACTTC.

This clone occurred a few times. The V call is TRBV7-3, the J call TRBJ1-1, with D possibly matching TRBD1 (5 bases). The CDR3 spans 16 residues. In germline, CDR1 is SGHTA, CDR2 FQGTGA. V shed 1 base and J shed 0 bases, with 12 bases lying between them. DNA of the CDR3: TGTGCCAGCAGCTTAAGGGGGAGAGGCATGAACACTGAAGCTTTCTTT. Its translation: CASSLRGRGMNTEAFF.

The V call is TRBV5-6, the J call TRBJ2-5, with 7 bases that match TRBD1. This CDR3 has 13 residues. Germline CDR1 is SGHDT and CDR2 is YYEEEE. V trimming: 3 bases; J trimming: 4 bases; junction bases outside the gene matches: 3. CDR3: CASSSYRGETQYF. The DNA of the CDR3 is TGTGCCAGCAGCTCCTACAGGGGAGAGACCCAGTACTTC.

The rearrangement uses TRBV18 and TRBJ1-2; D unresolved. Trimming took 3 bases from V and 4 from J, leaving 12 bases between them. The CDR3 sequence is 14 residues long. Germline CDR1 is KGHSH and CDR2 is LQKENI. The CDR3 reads CASSPGQQLYGYTF. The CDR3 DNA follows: TGTGCCAGCTCACCTGGTCAGCAGCTCTATGGCTACACCTTC. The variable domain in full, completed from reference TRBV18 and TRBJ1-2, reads NAGVMQNPRHLVRRRGQEARLRCSPMKGHSHVYWYRQLPEEGLKFMVYLQKENIIDESGMPKERFSAEFPKEGPSILRIQQVVRGDSAAYFCASSPGQQLYGYTFGSGTRLTVV.

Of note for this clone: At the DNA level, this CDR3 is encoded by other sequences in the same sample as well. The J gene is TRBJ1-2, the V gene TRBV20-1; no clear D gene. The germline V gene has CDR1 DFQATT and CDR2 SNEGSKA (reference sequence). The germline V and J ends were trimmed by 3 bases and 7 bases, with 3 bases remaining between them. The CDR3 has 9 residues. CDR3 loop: CSASSGYTF. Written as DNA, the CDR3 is TGCAGTGCTAGCTCTGGCTACACCTTC.

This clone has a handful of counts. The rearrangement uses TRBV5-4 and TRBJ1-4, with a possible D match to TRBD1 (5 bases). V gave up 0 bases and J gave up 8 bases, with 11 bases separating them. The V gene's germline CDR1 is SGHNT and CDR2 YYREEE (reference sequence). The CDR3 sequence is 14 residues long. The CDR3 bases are TGTGCCAGCAGCTTGGAGAGGGAGGGGGAAAAACTGTTTTTT. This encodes CASSLEREGEKLFF.

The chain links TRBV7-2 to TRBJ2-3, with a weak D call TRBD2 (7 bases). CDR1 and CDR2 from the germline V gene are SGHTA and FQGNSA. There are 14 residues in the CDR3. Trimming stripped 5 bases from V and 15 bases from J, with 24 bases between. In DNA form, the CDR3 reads TGTGCCAGCAGCGAAGTCAGGGCGGGGGACACAAACTATTTT. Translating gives CASSEVRAGDTNYF.

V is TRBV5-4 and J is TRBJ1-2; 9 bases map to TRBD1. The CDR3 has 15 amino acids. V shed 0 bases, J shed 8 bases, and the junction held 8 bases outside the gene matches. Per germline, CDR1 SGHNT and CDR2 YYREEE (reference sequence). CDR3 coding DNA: TGTGCCAGCAGCTTGGCCGAGGGACAGGGAGGGGGCTACACCTTC. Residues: CASSLAEGQGGGYTF.

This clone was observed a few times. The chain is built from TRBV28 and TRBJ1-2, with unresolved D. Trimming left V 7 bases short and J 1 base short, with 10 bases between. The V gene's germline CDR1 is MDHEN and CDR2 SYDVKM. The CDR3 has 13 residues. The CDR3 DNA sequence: TGTGCCAGCACAGGACCGATTAACTATGGCTACACCTTC. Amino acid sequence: CASTGPINYGYTF.

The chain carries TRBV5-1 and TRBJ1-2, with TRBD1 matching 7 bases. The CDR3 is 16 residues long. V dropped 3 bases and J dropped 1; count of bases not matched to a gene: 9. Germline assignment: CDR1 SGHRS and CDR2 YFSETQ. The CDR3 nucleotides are TGCGCCAGCAGCTCCACAGGGGTCGCGGGTAACTATGGCTACACCTTC. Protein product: CASSSTGVAGNYGYTF.

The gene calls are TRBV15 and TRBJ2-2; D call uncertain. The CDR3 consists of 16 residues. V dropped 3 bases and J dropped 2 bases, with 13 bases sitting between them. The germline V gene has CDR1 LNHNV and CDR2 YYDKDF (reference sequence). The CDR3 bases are TGTGCCACCAGCAGGCAGGCAACTCCTAACACCGGGGAGCTGTTTTTT. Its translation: CATSRQATPNTGELFF. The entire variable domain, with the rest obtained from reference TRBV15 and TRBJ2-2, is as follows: DAMVIQNPRYQVTQFGKPVTLSCSQTLNHNVMYWYQQKSSQAPKLLFHYYDKDFNNEADTPDNFQSRRPNTSFCFLDIRSPGLGDTAMYLCATSRQATPNTGELFFGEGSRLTVL.

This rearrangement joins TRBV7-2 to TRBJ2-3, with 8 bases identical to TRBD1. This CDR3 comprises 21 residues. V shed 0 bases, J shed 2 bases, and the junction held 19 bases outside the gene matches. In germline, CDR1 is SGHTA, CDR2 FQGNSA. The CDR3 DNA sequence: TGTGCCAGCAGCTTAGCGCTTGTTGCCAGCTTGCAGGGACAGGTCACAGATACGCAGTATTTT. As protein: CASSLALVASLQGQVTDTQYF.

CDR3: CASSLLLSSNQPQHF. The CDR3 region has the DNA TGTGCCAGCAGCTTATTACTCTCTAGCAATCAGCCCCAGCATTTT. The V call is TRBV7-2, the J call TRBJ1-5; D remains ambiguous. Between the trimmed V and J ends, which lost 2 bases and 0 bases, there was a span of 8 bases. CDR3 length: 15 residues. Germline V gene lookup returns CDR1 SGHTA and CDR2 FQGNSA.

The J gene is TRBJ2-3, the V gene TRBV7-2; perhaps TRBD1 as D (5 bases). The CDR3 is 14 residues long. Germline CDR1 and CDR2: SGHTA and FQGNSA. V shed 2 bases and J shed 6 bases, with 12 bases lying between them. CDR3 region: CASSLTSGRDTQYF. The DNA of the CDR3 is TGTGCCAGCAGCTTAACGTCAGGGCGTGATACGCAGTATTTT.

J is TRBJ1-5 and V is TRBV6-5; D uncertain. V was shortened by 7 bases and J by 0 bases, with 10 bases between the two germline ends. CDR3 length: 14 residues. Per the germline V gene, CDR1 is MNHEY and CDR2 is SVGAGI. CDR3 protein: CASTKLISNQPQHF. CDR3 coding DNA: TGTGCCAGCACCAAGCTGATTAGCAATCAGCCCCAGCATTTT.

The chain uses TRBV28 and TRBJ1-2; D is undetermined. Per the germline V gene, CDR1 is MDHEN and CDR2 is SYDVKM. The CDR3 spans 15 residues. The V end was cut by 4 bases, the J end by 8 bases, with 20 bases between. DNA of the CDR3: TGTGCCAGCAGTTCCCTGAACGCTGTAGTAAAGGGCTACACCTTC. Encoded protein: CASSSLNAVVKGYTF.

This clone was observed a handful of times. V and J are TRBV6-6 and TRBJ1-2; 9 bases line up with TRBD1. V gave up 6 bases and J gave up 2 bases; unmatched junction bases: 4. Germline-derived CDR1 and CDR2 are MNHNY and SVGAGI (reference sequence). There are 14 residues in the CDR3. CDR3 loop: CASRETGGNYGYTF. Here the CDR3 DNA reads TGTGCCAGCAGAGAGACAGGGGGGAACTATGGCTACACCTTC.

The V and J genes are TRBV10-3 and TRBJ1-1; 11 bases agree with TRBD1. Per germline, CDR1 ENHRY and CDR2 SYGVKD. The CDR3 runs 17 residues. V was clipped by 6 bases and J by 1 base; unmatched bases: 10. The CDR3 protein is CAISDGQGARENTEAFF. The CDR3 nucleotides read TGTGCCATCAGCGACGGACAGGGGGCAAGAGAGAACACTGAAGCTTTCTTT.

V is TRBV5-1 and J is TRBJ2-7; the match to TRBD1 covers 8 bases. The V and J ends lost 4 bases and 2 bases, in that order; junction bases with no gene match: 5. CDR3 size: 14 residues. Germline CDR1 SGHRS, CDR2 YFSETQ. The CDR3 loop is CASSQGTGAYEQYF. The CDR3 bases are TGCGCCAGCAGCCAAGGGACAGGAGCCTACGAGCAGTACTTC.